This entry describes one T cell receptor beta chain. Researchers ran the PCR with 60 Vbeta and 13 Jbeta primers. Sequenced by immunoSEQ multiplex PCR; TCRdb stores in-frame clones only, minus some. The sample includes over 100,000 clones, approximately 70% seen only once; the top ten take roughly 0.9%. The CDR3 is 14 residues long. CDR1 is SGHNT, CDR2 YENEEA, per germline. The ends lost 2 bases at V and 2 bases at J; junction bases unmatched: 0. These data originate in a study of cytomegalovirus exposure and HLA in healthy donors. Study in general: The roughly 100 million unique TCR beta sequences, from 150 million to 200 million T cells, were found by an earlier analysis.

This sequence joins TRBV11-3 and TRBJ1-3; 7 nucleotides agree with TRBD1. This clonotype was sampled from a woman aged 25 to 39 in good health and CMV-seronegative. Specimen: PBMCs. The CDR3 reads CASSLQGAGNTIYF. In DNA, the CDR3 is TGTGCCAGCAGCTTACAGGGGGCTGGAAACACCATATATTTT.